This TCR beta chain was sequenced for a study of CD8+ T cells in alopecia areata. Overall study context: The protocol delivered tofacitinib for 6 to 18 months, then withdrew it for 6 months.

Germline CDR1 reads SGHRS; CDR2 reads YFSETQ. After removal of 4 bases from V and 6 bases from J, the junction contained 10 bases not matched to a gene. The CDR3 covers 14 residues. Collected material from alopecia areata patients comprised lesional scalp punch biopsies and peripheral blood. Sequencing templates came from extracted RNA that was reverse transcribed into cDNA. The protocol was immunoSEQ multiplex PCR, while the TCRdb copy is restricted to in-frame clones and leaves out a portion. The table has 130,000 to 150,000 clones, 51% seen once. The sequenced sample was CD4+ T cells sorted from blood, obtained at week 0. This rearrangement joins TRBV5-1 to TRBJ2-7; 7 bases agree with TRBD2. The receptor comes from a human donor with alopecia areata. DNA for the CDR3: TGCGCCAGCAGCCCCCGGACTAGAGCGGCCGAGCAGTACTTC. Translated: CASSPRTRAAEQYF.